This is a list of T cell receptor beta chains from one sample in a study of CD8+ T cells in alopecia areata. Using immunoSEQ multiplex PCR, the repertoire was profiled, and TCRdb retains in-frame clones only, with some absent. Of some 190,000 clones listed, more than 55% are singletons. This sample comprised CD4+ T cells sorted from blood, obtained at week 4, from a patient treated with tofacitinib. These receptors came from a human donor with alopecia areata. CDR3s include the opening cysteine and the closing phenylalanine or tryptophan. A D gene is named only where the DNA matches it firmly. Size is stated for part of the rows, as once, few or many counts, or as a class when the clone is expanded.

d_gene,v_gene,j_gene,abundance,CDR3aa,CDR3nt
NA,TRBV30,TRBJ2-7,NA,CAWTKTGTGTYEQYF,TGTGCCTGGACCAAAACCGGGACTGGGACCTACGAGCAGTACTTC
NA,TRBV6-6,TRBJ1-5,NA,CASSYSRGSQPQHF,TGTGCCAGCAGTTACTCGAGGGGGAGCCAGCCCCAGCATTTT
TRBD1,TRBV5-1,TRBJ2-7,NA,CASSLGQGAYEQYF,TGCGCCAGCAGCTTAGGGCAGGGGGCCTACGAGCAGTACTTC
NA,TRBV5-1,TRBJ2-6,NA,CASSLPQGSGANVLTF,TGCGCCAGCAGCTTACCACAGGGTTCTGGGGCCAACGTCCTGACTTTC
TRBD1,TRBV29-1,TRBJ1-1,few,CSVVDRVSTEAFF,TGCAGCGTAGTCGACAGGGTATCCACTGAAGCTTTCTTT
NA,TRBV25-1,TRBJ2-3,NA,CASSDANPDTQYF,TGTGCCAGCAGCGACGCGAATCCAGATACGCAGTATTTT
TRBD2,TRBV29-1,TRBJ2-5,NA,CSVGGRGETQYF,TGCAGCGTTGGCGGGAGAGGTGAGACCCAGTACTTC
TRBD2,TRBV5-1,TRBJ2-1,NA,CASSSGLAGERRNEQFF,TGCGCCAGCAGCTCGGGCCTAGCGGGAGAGAGGCGGAATGAGCAGTTCTTC
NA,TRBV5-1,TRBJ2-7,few,CASSLDGTHEQYF,TGCGCCAGCAGCTTGGATGGGACCCACGAGCAGTACTTC
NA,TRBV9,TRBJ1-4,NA,CASSDTPGAANEKLFF,TGTGCCAGCAGCGACACGCCTGGGGCAGCTAATGAAAAACTGTTTTTT
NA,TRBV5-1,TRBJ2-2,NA,CASSRTLTGELFF,TGCGCCAGCAGCCGGACCCTGACCGGGGAGCTGTTTTTT
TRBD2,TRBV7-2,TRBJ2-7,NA,CASSKGLAGVSYEQYF,TGTGCCAGCAGCAAGGGACTAGCGGGGGTCTCCTACGAGCAGTACTTC
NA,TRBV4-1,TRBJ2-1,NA,CASSQLEGYNEQFF,TGCGCCAGCAGCCAATTGGAGGGCTACAATGAGCAGTTCTTC
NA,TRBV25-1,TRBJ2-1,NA,CASSDPRKRADEQFF,TGTGCCAGCAGTGACCCCCGAAAGAGGGCCGATGAGCAGTTCTTC